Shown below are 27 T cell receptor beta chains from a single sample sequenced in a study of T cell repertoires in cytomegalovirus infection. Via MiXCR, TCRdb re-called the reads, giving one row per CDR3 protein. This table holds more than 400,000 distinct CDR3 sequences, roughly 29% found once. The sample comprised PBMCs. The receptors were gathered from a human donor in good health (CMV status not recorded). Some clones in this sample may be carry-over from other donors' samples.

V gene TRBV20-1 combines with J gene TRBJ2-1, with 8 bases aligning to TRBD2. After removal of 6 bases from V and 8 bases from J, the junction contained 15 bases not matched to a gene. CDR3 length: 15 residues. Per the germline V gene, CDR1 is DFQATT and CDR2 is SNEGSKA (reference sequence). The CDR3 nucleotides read TGCAGTGCCTATCACCCAGCGGGAGCGGTCTATGAGCAGTTCTTC. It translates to CSAYHPAGAVYEQFF.

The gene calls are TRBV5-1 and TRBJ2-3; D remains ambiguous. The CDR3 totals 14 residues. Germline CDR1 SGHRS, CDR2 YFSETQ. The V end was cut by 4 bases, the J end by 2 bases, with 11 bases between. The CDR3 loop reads CASSARSITDTQYF. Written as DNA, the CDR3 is TGCGCCAGCAGCGCACGTTCAATCACAGATACGCAGTATTTT. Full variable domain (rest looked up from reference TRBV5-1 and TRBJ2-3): KAGVTQTPRYLIKTRGQQVTLSCSPISGHRSVSWYQQTPGQGLQFLFEYFSETQRNKGNFPGRFSGRQFSNSRSEMNVSTLELGDSALYLCASSARSITDTQYFGPGTRLTVL.

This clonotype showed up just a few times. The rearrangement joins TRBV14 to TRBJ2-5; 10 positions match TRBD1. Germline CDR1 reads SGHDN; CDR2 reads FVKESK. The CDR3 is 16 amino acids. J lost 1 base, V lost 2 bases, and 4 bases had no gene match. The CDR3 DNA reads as TGTGCCAGCAGCCAAAGGACAGGGGGTTTCCAAGAGACCCAGTACTTC. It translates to CASSQRTGGFQETQYF.

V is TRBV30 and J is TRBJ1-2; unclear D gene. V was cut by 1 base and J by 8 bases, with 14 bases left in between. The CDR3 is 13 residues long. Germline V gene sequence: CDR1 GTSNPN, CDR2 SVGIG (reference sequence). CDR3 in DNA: TGTGCCTGGAGTGGTCTGCTGGGTCCAGGCTACACCTTC. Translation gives CAWSGLLGPGYTF.

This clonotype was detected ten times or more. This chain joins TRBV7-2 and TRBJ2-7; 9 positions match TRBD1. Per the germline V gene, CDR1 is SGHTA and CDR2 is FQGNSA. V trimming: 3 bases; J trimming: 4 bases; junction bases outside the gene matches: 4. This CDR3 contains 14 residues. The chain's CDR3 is CASSLAGTGYEQYF. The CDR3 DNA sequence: TGTGCCAGCAGCTTGGCCGGGACAGGGTACGAGCAGTACTTC.

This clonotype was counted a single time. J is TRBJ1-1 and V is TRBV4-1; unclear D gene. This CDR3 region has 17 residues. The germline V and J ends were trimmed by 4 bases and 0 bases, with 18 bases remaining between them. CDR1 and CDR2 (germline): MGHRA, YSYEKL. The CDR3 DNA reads TGCGCCAGCAGCCCAACAACTTCCTCATCCATGAACACTGAAGCTTTCTTT. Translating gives CASSPTTSSSMNTEAFF.

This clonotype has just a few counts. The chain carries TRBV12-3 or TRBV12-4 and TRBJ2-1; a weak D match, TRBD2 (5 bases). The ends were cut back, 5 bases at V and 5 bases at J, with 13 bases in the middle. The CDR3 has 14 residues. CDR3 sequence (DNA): TGTGCCAGCAGTCCGGCAGCGGAGAACAATGAGCAGTTCTTC. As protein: CASSPAAENNEQFF.

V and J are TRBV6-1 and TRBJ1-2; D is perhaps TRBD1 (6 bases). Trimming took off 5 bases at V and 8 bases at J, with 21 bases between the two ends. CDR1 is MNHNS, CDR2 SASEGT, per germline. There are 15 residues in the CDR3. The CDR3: CASSPRTVRSSGYTF. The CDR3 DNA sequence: TGTGCCAGCAGTCCACGGACAGTACGATCCTCCGGCTACACCTTC.

In nucleotides, the CDR3 is TGCGCCAGCAGCCTTGAAACCTCCCTAGCGGGAGACGATACGCAGTATTTT. This gives the protein CASSLETSLAGDDTQYF. The rearrangement links TRBV4-1 to TRBJ2-3, with TRBD2 identical over 10 bases. This CDR3 has 17 residues. Germline-derived CDR1 and CDR2 are MGHRA and YSYEKL. The J segment lost 6 bases and the V segment lost 4 bases, leaving 13 bases of the junction unmatched.

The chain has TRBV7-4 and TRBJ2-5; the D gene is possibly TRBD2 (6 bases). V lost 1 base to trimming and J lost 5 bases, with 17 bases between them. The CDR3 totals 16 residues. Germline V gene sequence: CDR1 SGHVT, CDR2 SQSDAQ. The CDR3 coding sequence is TGTGCCAGCAGCTTAGAGGTCAACTCGGAGGGGGAGACCCAGTACTTC. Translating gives CASSLEVNSEGETQYF.

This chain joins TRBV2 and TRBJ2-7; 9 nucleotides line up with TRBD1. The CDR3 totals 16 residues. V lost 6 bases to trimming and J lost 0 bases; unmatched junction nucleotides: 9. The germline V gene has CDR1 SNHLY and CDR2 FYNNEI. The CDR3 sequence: CASRSLATGGSYEQYV. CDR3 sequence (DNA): TGTGCCAGCAGGTCGCTCGCGACAGGGGGCTCCTACGAGCAGTACGTC.

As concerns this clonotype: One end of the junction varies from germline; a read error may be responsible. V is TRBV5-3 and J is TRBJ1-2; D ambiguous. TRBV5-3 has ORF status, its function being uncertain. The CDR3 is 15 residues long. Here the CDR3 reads CASSLGRREVFGYTF. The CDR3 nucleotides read TGTGCCAGCAGCTTGGGCCGACGGGAGGTCTTTGGCTACACCTTC.

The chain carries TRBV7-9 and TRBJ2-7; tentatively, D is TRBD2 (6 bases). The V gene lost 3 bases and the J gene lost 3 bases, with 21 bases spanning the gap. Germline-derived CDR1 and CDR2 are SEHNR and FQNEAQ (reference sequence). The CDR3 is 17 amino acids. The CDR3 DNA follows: TGTGCCAGCAGCTTTCCTCCACTGTCGGGAGCAGGCTACGAGCAGTACTTC. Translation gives CASSFPPLSGAGYEQYF.

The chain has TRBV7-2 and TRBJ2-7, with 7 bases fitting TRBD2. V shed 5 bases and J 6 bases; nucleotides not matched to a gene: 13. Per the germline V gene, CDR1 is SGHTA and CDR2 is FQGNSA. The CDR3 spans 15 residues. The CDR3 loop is CASSQFWGTTTEQYV. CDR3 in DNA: TGTGCCAGCAGCCAATTCTGGGGGACTACTACCGAGCAGTACGTC.

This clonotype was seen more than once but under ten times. CDR3 in amino acids: CAIEVKYVEKLFF. CDR3 bases: TGTGCCATCGAGGTGAAGTACGTTGAAAAACTGTTTTTT. This rearrangement joins TRBV7-4 to TRBJ1-4; D unresolved. CDR1 and CDR2 (germline): SGHVT, SQSDAQ. The CDR3 has 13 amino acids. V lost 10 bases, J lost 7 bases, and 16 bases lay in between.

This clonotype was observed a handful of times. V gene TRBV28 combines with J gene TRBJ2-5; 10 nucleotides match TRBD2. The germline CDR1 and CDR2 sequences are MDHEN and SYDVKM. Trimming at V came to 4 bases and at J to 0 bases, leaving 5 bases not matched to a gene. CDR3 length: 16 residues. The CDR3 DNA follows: TGTGCCAGCAGTTCAGGACTAGCGGAGTACCAAGAGACCCAGTACTTC. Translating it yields CASSSGLAEYQETQYF.

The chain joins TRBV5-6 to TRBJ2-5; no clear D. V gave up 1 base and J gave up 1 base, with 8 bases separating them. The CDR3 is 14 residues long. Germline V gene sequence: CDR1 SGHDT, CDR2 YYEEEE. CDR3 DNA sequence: TGTGCCAGCAGCTTGATGGTAGCCCAAGAGACCCAGTACTTC. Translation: CASSLMVAQETQYF.

The CDR3 loop is CASSPGHLASYEQYV. The DNA for the CDR3 is TGTGCCAGCTCCCCAGGACATCTTGCTTCCTACGAGCAGTACGTC. This chain uses TRBV18 with TRBJ2-7; D is perhaps TRBD1 (5 bases). V was shortened by 6 bases and J by 1 base, with 16 bases between the two germline ends. Germline loops: CDR1 KGHSH, CDR2 LQKENI. The CDR3 has 15 residues.

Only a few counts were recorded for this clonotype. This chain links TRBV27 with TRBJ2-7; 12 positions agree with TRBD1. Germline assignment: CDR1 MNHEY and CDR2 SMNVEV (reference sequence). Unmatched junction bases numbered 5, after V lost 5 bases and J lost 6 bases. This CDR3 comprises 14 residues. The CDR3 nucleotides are TGTGCCAGCAGTGTGCGGGACAGGGGGCTCGAGCAGTACTTC. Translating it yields CASSVRDRGLEQYF.

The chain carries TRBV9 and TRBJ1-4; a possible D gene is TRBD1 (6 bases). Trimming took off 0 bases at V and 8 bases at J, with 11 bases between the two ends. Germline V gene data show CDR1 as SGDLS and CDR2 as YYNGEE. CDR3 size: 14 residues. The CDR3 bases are TGTGCCAGCAGCGTAGCGGGGACACAAGAAAAACTGTTTTTT. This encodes CASSVAGTQEKLFF.

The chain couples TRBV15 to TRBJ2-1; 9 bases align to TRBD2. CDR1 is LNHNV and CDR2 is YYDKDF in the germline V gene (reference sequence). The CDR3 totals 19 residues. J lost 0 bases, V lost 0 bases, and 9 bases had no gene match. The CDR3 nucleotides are TGTGCCACCAGCAGAGATCCCGCGACTAGCGGCGCCTCCTACAATGAGCAGTTCTTC. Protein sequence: CATSRDPATSGASYNEQFF.

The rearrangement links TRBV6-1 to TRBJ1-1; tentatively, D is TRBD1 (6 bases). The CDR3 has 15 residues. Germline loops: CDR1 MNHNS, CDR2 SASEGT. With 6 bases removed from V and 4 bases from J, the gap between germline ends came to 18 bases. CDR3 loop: CASRGRGGLGTEAFF. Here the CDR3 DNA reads TGTGCCAGCAGGGGCAGGGGCGGCTTGGGCACTGAAGCTTTCTTT.

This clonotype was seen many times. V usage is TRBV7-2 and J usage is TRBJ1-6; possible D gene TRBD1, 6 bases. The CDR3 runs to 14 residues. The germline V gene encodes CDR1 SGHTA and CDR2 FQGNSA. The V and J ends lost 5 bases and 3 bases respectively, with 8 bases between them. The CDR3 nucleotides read TGTGCCAGCAGCCGGACAGTCTATAATTCACCCCTCCACTTT. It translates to CASSRTVYNSPLHF.

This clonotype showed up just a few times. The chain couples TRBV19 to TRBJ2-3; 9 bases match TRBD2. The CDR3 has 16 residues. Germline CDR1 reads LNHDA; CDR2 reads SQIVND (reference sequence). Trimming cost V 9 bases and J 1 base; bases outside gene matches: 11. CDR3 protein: CARGPGLARRTDTQYF. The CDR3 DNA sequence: TGTGCCAGGGGCCCTGGACTAGCGAGGCGCACAGATACGCAGTATTTT. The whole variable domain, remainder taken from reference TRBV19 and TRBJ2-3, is DGGITQSPKYLFRKEGQNVTLSCEQNLNHDAMYWYRQDPGQGLRLIYYSQIVNDFQKGDIAEGYSVSREKKESFPLTVTSAQKNPTAFYLCARGPGLARRTDTQYFGPGTRLTVL.

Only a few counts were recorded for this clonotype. Here the CDR3 reads CASSLASGRSETQYF. CDR3 nucleotide sequence: TGTGCCAGTAGTCTGGCTAGCGGGAGGTCGGAGACCCAGTACTTC. The chain uses TRBV19 and TRBJ2-5; TRBD2 agrees at 11 bases. V trimming: 5 bases; J trimming: 5 bases; junction bases outside the gene matches: 7. The CDR3 totals 15 residues. CDR1 is LNHDA and CDR2 is SQIVND in the germline V gene (reference sequence).

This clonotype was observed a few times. CDR3 sequence reads: CASSQWAGVDEQFF. DNA of the CDR3: TGTGCCAGCAGCCAATGGGCGGGAGTTGATGAGCAGTTCTTC. The chain uses TRBV14 and TRBJ2-1, with 7 bases lining up with TRBD2. The junction had 6 bases not matched to a gene; V was cut back by 2 bases and J by 8 bases. This CDR3 has 14 amino acids. CDR1 and CDR2 (germline): SGHDN, FVKESK.

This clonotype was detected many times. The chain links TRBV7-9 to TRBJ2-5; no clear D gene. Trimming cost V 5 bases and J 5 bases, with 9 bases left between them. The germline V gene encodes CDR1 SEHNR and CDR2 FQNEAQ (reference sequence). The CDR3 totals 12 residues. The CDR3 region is CASSPSSETQYF. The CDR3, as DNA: TGTGCCAGCAGCCCTTCGTCCGAGACCCAGTACTTC.